The text below deals with one T cell receptor beta chain. Its antigen is unidentified. The protocol was immunoSEQ multiplex PCR, while the TCRdb copy is restricted to in-frame clones and leaves out a portion. The table lists roughly 49,000 clones, approximately 86% of them singletons. This record belongs to a study of OX40 agonist ivuxolimab in advanced cancers. On the study more broadly: Cancers in dose escalation were hepatocellular, melanoma, renal cell and head and neck. A history of anti-PD-1, anti-PD-L1 or anti-CTLA-4 therapy was acceptable, and about 37% had some. Study-wide points: Patients who responded partially at 0.1-3.0 mg/kg showed clonal expansion ranking among the lowest. There was clonal expansion of CD4+ and CD8+ blood T cells by week 6 at 0.1 to 3.0 mg/kg.

The starting material was CD4+ or CD8+ T cells sorted from blood, obtained in a trial of the OX40 agonist ivuxolimab. This sequence was found in an adult with an advanced solid tumor such as melanoma, head and neck, liver or kidney cancer.

The CDR3 is CASSPSWNEQYF. For the CDR3, the DNA is TGTGCCAGTAGCCCATCATGGAACGAGCAGTACTTC. This chain connects TRBV19 to TRBJ2-7, with D uncertain. Germline V CDR1 and CDR2: LNHDA, SQIVND (reference sequence). The ends were cut back, 6 bases at V and 5 bases at J, with 11 bases in the middle. The CDR3 extends over 12 amino acids.